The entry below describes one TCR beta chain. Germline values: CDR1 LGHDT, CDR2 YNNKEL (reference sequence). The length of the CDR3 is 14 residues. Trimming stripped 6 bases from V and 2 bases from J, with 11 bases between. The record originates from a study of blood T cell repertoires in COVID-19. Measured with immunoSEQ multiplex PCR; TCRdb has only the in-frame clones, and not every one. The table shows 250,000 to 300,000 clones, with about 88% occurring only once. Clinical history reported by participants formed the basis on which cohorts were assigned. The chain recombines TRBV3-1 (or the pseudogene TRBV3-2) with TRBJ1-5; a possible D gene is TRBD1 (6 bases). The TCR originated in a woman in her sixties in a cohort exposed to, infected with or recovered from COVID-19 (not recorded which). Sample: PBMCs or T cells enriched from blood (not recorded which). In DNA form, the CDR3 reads TGTGCCAGCAGTCTACAGGGTGGCAATCAGCCCCAGCATTTT. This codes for CASSLQGGNQPQHF.